The clone carrying this TCR beta chain was detected only a few times. This specimen comes from a study of blood T cell repertoires in COVID-19. Across the whole study: Material from acute and convalescent COVID-19 was sourced from the United States, Italy and Spain. PBMCs, B-cell-depleted T cells, or T cells provided the cDNA or gDNA that made up the material.

Original processing methods: The assay estimated nucleated cells by amplifying reference gene primers. Produced via immunoSEQ multiplex PCR; TCRdb's table is partial and in-frame only. D and trimming were read from the DNA, whereas the V and J calls and clone size are those reported in that table. Of about 180,000 clones in the sample, over 65% were seen once. The Seattle patients joined while their infection was active and were tracked longitudinally afterward. V lost 0 bases and J 4 bases, leaving 15 bases between the germline ends. The CDR3 is made up of 16 amino acids. Germline assignment: CDR1 MNHEY and CDR2 SVGAGI.

The chain combines TRBV6-5 with TRBJ1-1, with unresolved D. The TCR sequence derives from a person between 65 and 79 years old with COVID-19, enrolled during active disease. Sequencing input: peripheral blood. The CDR3 DNA reads TGTGCCAGCAGTTACTCCGCGGGTCTAGGAGTCACTGAAGCTTTCTTT. Translated: CASSYSAGLGVTEAFF.